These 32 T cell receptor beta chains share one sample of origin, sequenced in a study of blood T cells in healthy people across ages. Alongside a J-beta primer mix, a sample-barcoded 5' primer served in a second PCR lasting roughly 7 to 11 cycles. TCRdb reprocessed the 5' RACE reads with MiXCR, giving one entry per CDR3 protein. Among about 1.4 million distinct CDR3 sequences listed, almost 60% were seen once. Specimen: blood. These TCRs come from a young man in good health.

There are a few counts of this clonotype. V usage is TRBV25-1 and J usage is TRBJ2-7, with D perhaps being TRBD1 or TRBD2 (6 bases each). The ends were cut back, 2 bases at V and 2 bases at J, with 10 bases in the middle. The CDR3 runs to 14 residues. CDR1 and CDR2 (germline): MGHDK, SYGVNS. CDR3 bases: TGTGCCAGCAGTGAAATAGGGGGGACCTACGAGCAGTACTTC. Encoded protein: CASSEIGGTYEQYF.

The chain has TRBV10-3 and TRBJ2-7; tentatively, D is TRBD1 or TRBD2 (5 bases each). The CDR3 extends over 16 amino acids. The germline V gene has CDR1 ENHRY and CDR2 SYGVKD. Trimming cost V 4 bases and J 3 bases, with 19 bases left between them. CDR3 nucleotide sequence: TGTGCCATCAGTGGGGGGTCCGGGGACGGATTCTACGAGCAGTACTTC. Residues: CAISGGSGDGFYEQYF.

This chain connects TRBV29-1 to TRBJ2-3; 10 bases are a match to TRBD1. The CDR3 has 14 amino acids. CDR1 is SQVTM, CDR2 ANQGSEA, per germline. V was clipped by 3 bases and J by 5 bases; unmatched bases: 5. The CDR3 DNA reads TGCAGCGTTGAGGGGACAGGGGCGATAGATACGCAGTATTTT. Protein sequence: CSVEGTGAIDTQYF.

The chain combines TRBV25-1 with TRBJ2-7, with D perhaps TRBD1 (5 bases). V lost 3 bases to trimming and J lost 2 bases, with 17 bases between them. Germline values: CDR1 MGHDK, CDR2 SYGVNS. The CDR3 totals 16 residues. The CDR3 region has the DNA TGTGCCAGCAGTGACCCCCGGACAACGATTGCCTACGAGCAGTACTTC. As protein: CASSDPRTTIAYEQYF.

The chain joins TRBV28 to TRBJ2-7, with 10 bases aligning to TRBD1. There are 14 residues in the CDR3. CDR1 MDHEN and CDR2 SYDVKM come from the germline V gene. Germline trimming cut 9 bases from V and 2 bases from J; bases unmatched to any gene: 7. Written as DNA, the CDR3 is TGTGCCAGTACCCCGGGACAGGGGACCTACGAGCAGTACTTC. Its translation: CASTPGQGTYEQYF.

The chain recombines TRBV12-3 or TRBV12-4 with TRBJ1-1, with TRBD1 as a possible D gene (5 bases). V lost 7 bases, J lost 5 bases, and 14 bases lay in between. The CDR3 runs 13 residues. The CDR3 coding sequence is TGTGCCAGCACTCGGGCAGGGATGACTGAAGCTTTCTTT. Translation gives CASTRAGMTEAFF.

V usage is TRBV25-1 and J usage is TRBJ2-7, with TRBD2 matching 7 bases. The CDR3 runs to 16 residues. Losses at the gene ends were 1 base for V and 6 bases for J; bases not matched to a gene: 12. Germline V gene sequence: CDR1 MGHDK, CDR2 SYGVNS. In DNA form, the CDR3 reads TGTGCCAGCAGTGAATTCCGGGGGGTGACAGCGGGCGAGCAGTACTTC. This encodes CASSEFRGVTAGEQYF.

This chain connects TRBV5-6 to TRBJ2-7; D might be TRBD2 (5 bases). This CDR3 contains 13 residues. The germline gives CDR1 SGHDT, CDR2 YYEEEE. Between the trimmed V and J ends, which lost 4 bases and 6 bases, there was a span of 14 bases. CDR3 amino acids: CASSTINRGEQYF. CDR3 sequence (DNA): TGTGCCAGCAGCACCATTAACCGGGGCGAGCAGTACTTC.

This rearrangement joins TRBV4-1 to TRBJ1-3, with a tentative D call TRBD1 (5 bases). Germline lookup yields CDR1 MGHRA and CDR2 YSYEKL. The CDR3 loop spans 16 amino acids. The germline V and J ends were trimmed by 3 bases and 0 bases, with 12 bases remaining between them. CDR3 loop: CASSHPRDGSGNTIYF. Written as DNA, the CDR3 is TGCGCCAGCAGCCACCCCCGGGACGGCTCTGGAAACACCATATATTTT.

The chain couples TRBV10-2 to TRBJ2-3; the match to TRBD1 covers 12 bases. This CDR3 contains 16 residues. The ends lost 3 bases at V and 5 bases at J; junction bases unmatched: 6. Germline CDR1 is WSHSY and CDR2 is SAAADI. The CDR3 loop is CASSDPGQGARDTQYF. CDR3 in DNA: TGCGCCAGCAGTGACCCGGGACAGGGGGCACGAGATACGCAGTATTTT.

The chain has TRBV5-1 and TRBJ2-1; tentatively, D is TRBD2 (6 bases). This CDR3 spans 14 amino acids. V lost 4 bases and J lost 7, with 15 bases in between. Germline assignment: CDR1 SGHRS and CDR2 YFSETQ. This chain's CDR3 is CASSAGDSLNEQFF. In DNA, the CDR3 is TGCGCCAGCAGCGCCGGGGACTCACTGAATGAGCAGTTCTTC.

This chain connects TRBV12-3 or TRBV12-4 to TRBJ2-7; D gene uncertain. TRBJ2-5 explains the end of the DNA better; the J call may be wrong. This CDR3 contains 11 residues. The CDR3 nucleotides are TGTGCCAGCAGTTTAGCTCAGACCCAGTACTTC. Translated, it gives CASSLAQTQYF.

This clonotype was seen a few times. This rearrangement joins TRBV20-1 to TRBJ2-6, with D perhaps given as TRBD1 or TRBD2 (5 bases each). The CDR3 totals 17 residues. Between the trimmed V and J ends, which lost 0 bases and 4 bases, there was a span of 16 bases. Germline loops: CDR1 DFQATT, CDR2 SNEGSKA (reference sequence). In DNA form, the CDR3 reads TGCAGTGCTAGAGATTTGAGGGGAACGCGCGGGGCCAACGTCCTGACTTTC. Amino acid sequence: CSARDLRGTRGANVLTF.

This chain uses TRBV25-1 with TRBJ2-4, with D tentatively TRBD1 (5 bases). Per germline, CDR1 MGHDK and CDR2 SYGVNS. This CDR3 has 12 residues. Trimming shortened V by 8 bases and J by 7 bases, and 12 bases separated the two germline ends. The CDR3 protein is CASGLGPNIQYF. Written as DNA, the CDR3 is TGTGCCAGCGGCTTGGGGCCGAACATTCAGTACTTC.

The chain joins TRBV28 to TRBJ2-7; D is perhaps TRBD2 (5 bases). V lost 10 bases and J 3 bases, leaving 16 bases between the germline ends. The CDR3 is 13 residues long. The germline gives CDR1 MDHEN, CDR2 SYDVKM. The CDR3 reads CAILPSRGYEQYF. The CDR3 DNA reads TGTGCCATCCTCCCAAGCCGGGGCTACGAGCAGTACTTC. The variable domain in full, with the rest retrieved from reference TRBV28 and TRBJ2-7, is DVKVTQSSRYLVKRTGEKVFLECVQDMDHENMFWYRQDPGLGLRLIYFSYDVKMKEKGDIPEGYSVSREKKERFSLILESASTNQTSMYLCAILPSRGYEQYFGPGTRLTVT.

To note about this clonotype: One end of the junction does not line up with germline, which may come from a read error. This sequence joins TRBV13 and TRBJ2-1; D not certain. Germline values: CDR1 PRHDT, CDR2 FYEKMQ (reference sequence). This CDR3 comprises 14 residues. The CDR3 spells CASSFTPSYNEQFF. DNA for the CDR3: TGTGCCAGCAGCTTTACCCCCTCCTACAACGAGCAGTTCTTC.

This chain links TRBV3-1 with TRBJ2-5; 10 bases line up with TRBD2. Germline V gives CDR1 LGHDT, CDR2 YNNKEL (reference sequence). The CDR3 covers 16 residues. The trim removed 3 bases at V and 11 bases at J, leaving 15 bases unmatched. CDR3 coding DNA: TGTGCCAGCAGCCAGCGTAGCGGGGGGCGGGAAAATGAGCAGTACTTC. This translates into CASSQRSGGRENEQYF.

The CDR3 region has the DNA TGTGCCAGCAGCCCTAGCGGGAAGGACTACGAGCAGTACTTC. Amino acid sequence: CASSPSGKDYEQYF. This rearrangement joins TRBV7-2 to TRBJ2-7; 9 bases line up with TRBD2. CDR1 SGHTA and CDR2 FQGNSA come from the germline V gene. The CDR3 has 14 residues. Losses at the gene ends were 5 bases for V and 3 bases for J; bases not matched to a gene: 5.

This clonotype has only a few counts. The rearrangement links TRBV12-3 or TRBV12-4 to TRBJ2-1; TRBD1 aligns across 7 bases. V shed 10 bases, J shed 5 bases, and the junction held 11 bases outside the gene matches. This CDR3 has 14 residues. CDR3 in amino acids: CATITGARNNEQFF. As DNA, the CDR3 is TGTGCCACCATAACAGGGGCGAGGAACAATGAGCAGTTCTTC.

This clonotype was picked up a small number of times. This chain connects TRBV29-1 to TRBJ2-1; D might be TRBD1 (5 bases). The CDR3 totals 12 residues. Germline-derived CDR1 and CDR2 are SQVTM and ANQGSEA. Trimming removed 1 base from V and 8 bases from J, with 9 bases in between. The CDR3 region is CSVEVQGDEQFF. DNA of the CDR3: TGCAGCGTTGAAGTCCAGGGCGATGAGCAGTTCTTC.

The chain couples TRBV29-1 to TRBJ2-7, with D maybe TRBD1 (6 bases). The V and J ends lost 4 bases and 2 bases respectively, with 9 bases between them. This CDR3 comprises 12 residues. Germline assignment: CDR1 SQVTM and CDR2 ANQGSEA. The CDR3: CSVVDRTYEQYF. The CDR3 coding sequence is TGCAGCGTTGTCGACAGGACCTACGAGCAGTACTTC.

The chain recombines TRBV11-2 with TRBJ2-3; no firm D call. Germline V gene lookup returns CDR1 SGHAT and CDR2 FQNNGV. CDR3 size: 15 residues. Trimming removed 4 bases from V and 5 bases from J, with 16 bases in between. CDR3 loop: CASSYPSGQVDTQYF. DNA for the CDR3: TGTGCCAGCAGCTATCCGTCCGGGCAGGTAGATACGCAGTATTTT.

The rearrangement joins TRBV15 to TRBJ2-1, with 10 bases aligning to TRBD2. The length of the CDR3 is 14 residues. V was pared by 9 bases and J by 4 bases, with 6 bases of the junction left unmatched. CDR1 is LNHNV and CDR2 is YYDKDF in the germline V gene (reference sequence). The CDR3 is CATSGRASYNEQFF. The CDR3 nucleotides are TGTGCCACGAGCGGGAGGGCCTCTTACAATGAGCAGTTCTTC.

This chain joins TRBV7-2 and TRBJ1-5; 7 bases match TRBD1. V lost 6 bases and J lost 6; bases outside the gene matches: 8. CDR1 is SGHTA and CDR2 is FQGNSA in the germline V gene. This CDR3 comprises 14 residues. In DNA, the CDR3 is TGTGCCAGCAGTTACCGACAGGGTTCTCAGCCCCAGCATTTT. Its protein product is CASSYRQGSQPQHF. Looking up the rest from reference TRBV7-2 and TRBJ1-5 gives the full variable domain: GAGVSQSPSNKVTEKGKDVELRCDPISGHTALYWYRQSLGQGLEFLIYFQGNSAPDKSGLPSDRFSAERTGGSVSTLTIQRTQQEDSAVYLCASSYRQGSQPQHFGDGTRLSIL.

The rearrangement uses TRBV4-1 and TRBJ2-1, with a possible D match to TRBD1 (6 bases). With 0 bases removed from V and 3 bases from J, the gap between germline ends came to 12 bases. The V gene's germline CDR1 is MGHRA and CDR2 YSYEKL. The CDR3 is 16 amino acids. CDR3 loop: CASSQEGPGDYNEQFF. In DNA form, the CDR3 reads TGCGCCAGCAGCCAAGAGGGGCCAGGGGACTACAATGAGCAGTTCTTC.

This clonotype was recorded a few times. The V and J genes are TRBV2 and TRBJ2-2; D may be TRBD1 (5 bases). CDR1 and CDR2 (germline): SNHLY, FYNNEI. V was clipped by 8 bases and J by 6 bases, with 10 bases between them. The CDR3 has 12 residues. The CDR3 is CASHPGSGELFF. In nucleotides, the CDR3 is TGTGCCAGCCACCCAGGGTCCGGGGAGCTGTTTTTT.

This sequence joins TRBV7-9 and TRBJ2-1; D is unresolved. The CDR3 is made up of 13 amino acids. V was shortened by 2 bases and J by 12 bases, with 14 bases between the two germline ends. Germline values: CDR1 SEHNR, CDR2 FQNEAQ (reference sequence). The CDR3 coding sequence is TGTGCCAGCAGCTTATGGGCGCCAGGTGGGCAGTTCTTC. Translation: CASSLWAPGGQFF.

The CDR3 DNA reads TGCGCCAGCAGCCCTATTGCGGGCTCCTACGAGCAGTACTTC. It is translated as CASSPIAGSYEQYF. The rearrangement uses TRBV4-1 and TRBJ2-4, with D possibly TRBD2 on 5 matching bases. Judging by the DNA end, TRBJ2-7 fits better; the J call may be wrong. Germline V gives CDR1 MGHRA, CDR2 YSYEKL. The CDR3 is 14 residues long.

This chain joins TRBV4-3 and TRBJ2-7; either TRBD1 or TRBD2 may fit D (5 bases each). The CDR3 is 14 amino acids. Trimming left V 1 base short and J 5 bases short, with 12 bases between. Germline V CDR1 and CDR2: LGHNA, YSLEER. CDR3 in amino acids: CASSQGWGKDEQYF. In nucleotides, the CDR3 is TGCGCCAGCAGCCAAGGCTGGGGGAAGGACGAGCAGTACTTC.

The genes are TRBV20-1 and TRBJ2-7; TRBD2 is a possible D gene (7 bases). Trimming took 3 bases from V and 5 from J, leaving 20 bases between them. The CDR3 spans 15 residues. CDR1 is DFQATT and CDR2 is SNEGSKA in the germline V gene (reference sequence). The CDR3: CSARDQGGGINEQYF. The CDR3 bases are TGCAGTGCTAGGGATCAAGGGGGAGGGATCAACGAGCAGTACTTC.

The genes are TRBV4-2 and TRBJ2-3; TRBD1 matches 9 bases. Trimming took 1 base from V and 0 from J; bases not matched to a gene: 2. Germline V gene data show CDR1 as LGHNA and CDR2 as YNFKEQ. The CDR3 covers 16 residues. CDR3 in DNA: TGTGCCAGCAGCCAAGGGGGACAGGGAAGCACAGATACGCAGTATTTT. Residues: CASSQGGQGSTDTQYF.

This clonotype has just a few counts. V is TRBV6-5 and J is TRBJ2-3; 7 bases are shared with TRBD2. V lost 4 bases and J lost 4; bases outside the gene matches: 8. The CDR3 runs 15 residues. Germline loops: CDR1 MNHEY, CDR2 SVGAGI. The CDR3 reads CASSFTSAVADTQYF. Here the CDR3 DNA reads TGTGCCAGCAGTTTTACTAGCGCCGTAGCAGATACGCAGTATTTT.